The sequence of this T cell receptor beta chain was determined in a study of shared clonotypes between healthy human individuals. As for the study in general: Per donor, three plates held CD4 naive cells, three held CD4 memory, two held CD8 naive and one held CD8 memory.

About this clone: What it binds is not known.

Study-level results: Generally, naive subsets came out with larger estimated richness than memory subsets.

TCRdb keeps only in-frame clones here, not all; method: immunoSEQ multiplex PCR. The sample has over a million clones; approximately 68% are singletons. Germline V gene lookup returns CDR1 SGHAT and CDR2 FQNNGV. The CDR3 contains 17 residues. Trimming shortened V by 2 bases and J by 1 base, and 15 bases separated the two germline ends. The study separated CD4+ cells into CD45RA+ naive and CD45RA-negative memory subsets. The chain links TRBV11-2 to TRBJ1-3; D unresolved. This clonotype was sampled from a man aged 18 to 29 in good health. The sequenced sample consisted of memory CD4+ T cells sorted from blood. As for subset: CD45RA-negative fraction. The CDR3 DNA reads TGTGCCAGCAGCTTAACGGCGGCGGGTTCGTCTGGAAACACCATATATTTT. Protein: CASSLTAAGSSGNTIYF.